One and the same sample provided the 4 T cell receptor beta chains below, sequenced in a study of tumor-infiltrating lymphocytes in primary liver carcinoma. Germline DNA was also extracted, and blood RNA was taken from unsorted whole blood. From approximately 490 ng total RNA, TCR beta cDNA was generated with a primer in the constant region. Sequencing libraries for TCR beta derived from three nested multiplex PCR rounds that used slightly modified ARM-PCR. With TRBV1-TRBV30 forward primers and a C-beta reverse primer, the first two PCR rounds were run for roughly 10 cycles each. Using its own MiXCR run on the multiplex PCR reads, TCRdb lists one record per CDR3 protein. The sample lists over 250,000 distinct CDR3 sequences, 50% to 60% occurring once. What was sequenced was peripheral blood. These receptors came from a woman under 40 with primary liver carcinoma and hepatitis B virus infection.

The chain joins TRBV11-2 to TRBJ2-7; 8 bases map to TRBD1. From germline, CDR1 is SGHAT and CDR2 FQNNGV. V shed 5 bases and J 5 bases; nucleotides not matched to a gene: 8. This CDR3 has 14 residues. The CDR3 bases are TGTGCCAGCAGCCACTACAGGGGGATGAACGAGCAGTACTTC. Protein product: CASSHYRGMNEQYF.

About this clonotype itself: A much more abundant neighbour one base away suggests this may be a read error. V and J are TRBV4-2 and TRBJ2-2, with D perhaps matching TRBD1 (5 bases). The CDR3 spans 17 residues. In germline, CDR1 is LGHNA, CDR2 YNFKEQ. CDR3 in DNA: TGTGCCAGCAGCCTAGGGGTCCAGGACGTGAACAACGGGGAGCTGTTTTTT. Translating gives CASSLGVQDVNNGELFF.

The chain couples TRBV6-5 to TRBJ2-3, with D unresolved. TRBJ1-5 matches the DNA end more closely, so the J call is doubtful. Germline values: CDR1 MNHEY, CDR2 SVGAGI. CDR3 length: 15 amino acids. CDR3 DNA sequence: TGTGCCAGCAACAAAGCGGGAGGGAGAACAGATACGCAGCATTTT. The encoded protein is CASNKAGGRTDTQHF.

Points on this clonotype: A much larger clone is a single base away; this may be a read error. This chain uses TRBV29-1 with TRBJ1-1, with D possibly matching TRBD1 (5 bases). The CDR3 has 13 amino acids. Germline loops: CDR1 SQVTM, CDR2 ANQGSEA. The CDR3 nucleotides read TGCAGCGCCGGGGGGGTCCGCGGCACTGAAGCTTCCTTT. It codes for CSAGGVRGTEASF.